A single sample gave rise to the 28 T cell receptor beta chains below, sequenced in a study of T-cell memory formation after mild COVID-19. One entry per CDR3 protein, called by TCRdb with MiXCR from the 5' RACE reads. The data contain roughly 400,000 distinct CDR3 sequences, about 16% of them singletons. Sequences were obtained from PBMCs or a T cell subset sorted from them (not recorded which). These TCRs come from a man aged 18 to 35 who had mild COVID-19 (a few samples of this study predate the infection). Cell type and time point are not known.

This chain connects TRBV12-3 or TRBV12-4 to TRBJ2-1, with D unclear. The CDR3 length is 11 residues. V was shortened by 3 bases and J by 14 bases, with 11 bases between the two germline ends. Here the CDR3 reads CASSFGAPEFF. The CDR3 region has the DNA TGTGCCAGCAGTTTTGGTGCCCCAGAGTTCTTC.

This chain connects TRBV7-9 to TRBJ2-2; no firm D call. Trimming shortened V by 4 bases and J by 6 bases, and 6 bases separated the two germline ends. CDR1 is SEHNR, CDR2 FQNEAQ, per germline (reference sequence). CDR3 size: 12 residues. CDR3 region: CASSSSPGELFF. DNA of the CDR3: TGTGCCAGCAGCTCTAGTCCCGGGGAGCTGTTTTTT.

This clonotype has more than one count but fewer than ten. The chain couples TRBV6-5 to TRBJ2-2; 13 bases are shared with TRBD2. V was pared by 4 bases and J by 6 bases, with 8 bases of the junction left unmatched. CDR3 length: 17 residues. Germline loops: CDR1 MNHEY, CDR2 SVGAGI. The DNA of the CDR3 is TGTGCCAGCAGTTGGGGACTAGCGGGGACCCAACCCGGGGAGCTGTTTTTT. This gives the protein CASSWGLAGTQPGELFF.

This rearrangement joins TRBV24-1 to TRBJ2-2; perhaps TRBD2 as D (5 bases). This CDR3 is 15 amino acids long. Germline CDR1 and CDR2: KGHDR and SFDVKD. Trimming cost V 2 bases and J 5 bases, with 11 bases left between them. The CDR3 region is CATSDSGEGTGELFF. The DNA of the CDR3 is TGTGCCACCAGTGATTCCGGAGAGGGTACCGGGGAGCTGTTTTTT.

CDR3 DNA sequence: TGTGCCAGCAGCCCTGGGCCTGTGGCGCAGTATTTT. The encoded protein is CASSPGPVAQYF. V is TRBV7-9 and J is TRBJ2-3; D is unresolved. V was shortened by 5 bases and J by 10 bases, with 13 bases between the two germline ends. The CDR3 sequence is 12 residues long. CDR1 is SEHNR and CDR2 is FQNEAQ in the germline V gene (reference sequence).

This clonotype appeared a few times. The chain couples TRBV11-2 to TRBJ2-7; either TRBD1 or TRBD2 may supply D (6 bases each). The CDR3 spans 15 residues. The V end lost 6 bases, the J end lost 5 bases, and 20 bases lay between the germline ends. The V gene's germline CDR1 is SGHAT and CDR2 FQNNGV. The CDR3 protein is CASRVALRGRHEQYF. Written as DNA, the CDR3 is TGTGCCAGCAGGGTGGCCCTTCGGGGGCGGCACGAGCAGTACTTC.

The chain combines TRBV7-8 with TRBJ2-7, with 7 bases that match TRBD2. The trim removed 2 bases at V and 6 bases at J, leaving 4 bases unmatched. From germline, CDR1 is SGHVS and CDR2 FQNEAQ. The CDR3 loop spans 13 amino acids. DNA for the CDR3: TGTGCCAGCAGCTTATTCAGGGAGGGCGAGCAGTACTTC. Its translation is CASSLFREGEQYF.

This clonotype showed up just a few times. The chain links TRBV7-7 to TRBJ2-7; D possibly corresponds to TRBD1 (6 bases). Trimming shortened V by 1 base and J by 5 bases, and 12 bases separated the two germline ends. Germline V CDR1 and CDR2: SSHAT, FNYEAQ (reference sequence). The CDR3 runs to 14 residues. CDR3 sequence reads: CASSLGGGQDEQYF. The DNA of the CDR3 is TGTGCCAGCAGCTTAGGAGGGGGTCAGGACGAGCAGTACTTC. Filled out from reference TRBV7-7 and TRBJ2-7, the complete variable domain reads GAGVSQSPRYKVTKRGQDVTLRCDPISSHATLYWYQQALGQGPEFLTYFNYEAQPDKSGLPSDRFSAERPEGSISTLTIQRTEQRDSAMYRCASSLGGGQDEQYFGPGTRLTVT.

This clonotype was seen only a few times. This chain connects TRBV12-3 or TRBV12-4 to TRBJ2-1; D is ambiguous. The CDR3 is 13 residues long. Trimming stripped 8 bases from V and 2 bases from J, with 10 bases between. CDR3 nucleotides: TGTGCCAGCGGACGGACGGCCTACAATGAGCAGTTCTTC. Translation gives CASGRTAYNEQFF.

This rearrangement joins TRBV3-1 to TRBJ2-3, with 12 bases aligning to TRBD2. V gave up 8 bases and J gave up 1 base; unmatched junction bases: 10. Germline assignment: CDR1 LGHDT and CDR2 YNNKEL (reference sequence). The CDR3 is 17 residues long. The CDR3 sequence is CASARLAGAARTDTQYF. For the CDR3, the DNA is TGTGCCAGCGCCCGACTAGCGGGGGCCGCCCGCACAGATACGCAGTATTTT.

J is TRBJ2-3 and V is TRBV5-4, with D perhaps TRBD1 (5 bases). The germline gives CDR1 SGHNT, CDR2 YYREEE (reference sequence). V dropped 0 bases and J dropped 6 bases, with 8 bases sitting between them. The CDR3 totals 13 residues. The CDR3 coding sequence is TGTGCCAGCAGCTTGGACTGGGGCGATACGCAGTATTTT. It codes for CASSLDWGDTQYF.

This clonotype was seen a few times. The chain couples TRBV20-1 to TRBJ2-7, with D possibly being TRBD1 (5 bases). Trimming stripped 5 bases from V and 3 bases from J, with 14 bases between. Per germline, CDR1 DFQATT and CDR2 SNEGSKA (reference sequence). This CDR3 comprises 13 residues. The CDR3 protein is CSARPADSYEQYF. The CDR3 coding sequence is TGCAGTGCTCGCCCGGCAGACAGCTACGAGCAGTACTTC.

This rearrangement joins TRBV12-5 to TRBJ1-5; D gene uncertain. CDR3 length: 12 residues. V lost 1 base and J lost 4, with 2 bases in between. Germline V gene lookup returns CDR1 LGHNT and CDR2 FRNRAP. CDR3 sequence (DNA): TGTGCTAGTGGTTTGGGAAATCAGCCCCAGCATTTT. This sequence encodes CASGLGNQPQHF.

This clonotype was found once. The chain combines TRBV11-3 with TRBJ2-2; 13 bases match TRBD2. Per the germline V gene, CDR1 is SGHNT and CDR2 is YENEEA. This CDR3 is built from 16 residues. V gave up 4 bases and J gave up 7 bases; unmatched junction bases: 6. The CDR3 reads CASSSTSGGDHGELFF. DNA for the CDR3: TGTGCCAGCAGCTCAACTAGCGGGGGGGATCACGGGGAGCTGTTTTTT.

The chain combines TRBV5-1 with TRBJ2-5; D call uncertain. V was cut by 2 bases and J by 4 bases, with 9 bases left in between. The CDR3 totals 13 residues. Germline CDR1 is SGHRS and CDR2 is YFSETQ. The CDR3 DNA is TGCGCCAGCAGCTTCCAGAGAGGAGAGACCCAGTACTTC. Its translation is CASSFQRGETQYF.

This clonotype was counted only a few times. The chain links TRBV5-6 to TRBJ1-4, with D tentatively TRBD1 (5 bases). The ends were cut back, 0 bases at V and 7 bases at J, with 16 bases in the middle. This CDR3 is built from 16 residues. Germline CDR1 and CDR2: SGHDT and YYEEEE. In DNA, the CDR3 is TGTGCCAGCAGCTTGGTGACGGCGGCCGGGGGTGAAAAACTGTTTTTT. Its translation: CASSLVTAAGGEKLFF.

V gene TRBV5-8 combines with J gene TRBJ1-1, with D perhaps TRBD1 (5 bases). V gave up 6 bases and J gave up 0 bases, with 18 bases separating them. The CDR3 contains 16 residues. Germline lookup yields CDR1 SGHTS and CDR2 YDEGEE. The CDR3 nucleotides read TGTGCCAGCAACCCGAAGGGGACGTCTGTGAACACTGAAGCTTTCTTT. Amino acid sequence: CASNPKGTSVNTEAFF.

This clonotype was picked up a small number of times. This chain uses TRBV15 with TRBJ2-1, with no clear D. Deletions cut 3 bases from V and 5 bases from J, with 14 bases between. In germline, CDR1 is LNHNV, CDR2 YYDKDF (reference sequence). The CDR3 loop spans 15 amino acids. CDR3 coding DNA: TGTGCCACCAGCAGCCAGAGAGGAAGCCACAATGAGCAGTTCTTC. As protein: CATSSQRGSHNEQFF.

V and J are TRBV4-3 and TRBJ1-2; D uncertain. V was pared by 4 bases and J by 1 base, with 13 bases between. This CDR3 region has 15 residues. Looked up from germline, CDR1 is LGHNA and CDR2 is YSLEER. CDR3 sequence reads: CASSLNPRDNYGYTF. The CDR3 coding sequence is TGCGCCAGCAGCCTCAACCCGCGGGATAACTATGGCTACACCTTC.

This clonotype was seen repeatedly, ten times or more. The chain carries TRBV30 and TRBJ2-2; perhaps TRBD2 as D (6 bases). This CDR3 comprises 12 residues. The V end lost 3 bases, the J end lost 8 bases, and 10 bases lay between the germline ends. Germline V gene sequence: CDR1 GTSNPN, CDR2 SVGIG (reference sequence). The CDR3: CAWRNGGGELFF. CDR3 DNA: TGTGCCTGGAGGAACGGGGGTGGGGAGCTGTTTTTT.

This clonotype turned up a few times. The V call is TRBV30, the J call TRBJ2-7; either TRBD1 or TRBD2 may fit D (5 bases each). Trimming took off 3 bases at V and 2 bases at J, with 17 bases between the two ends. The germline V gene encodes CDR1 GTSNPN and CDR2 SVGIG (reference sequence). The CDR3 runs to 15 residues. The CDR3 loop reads CAWRGVGRPPYEQYF. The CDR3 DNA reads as TGTGCCTGGAGGGGAGTGGGACGGCCTCCCTACGAGCAGTACTTC. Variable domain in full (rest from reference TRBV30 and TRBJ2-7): SQTIHQWPATLVQPVGSPLSLECTVEGTSNPNLYWYRQAAGRGLQLLFYSVGIGQISSEVPQNLSASRPQDRQFILSSKKLLLSDSGFYLCAWRGVGRPPYEQYFGPGTRLTVT.

CDR3 sequence: CASSLGTGGFSTGELFF. In nucleotides, the CDR3 is TGTGCCAGCAGCTTAGGGACAGGGGGCTTTAGCACCGGGGAGCTGTTTTTT. V and J are TRBV5-5 and TRBJ2-2; 12 bases fit TRBD1. This CDR3 comprises 17 residues. Per germline, CDR1 SGHKS and CDR2 YYEKEE (reference sequence). V shed 2 bases and J 4 bases; nucleotides not matched to a gene: 6. Drawing the rest from reference TRBV5-5 and TRBJ2-2, the complete variable domain is DAGVTQSPTHLIKTRGQQVTLRCSPISGHKSVSWYQQVLGQGPQFIFQYYEKEERGRGNFPDRFSARQFPNYSSELNVNALLLGDSALYLCASSLGTGGFSTGELFFGEGSRLTVL.

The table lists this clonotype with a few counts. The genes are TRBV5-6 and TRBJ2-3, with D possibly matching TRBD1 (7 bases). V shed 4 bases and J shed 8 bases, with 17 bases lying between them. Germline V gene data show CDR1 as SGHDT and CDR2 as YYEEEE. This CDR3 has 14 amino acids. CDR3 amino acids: CASSLGGGYATQYF. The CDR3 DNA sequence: TGTGCCAGCAGCCTCGGAGGGGGCTACGCTACGCAGTATTTT.

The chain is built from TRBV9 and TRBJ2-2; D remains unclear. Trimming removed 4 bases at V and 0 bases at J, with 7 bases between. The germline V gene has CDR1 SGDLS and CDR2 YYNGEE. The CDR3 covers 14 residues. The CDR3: CASSPRTNTGELFF. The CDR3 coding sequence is TGTGCCAGCAGCCCCCGGACGAACACCGGGGAGCTGTTTTTT.

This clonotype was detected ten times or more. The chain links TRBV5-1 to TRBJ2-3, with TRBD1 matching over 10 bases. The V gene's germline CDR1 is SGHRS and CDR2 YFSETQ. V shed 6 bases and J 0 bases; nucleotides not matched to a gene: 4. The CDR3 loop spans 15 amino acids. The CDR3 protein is CASKGDRGSTDTQYF. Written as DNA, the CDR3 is TGCGCCAGCAAGGGGGACAGGGGTAGCACAGATACGCAGTATTTT. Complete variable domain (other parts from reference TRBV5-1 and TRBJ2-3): KAGVTQTPRYLIKTRGQQVTLSCSPISGHRSVSWYQQTPGQGLQFLFEYFSETQRNKGNFPGRFSGRQFSNSRSEMNVSTLELGDSALYLCASKGDRGSTDTQYFGPGTRLTVL.

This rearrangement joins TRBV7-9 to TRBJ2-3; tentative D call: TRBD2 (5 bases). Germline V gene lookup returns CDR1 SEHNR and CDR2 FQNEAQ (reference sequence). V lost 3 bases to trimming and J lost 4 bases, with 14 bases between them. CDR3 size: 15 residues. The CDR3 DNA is TGTGCCAGCAGCTTCGGGATACGACTCGCAGATACGCAGTATTTT. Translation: CASSFGIRLADTQYF.

The CDR3 bases are TGTGCCATCAGTACCGGACAGGGGGCGATCAATGAGCAGTTCTTC. Translation: CAISTGQGAINEQFF. This chain links TRBV10-3 with TRBJ2-1, with 11 bases fitting TRBD1. Germline V lookup: CDR1 ENHRY, CDR2 SYGVKD. The CDR3 consists of 15 residues. The J segment lost 6 bases and the V segment lost 5 bases, leaving 6 bases of the junction unmatched.

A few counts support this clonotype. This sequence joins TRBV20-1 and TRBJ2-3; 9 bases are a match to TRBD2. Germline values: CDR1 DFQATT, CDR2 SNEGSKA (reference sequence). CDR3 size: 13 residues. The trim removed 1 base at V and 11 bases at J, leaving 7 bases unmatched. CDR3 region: CSARASGGSLQYF. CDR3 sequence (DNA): TGCAGTGCTAGAGCGAGCGGGGGGAGCTTGCAGTATTTT.